The source of this T cell receptor beta chain is a study of blood T cell repertoires in COVID-19 (dated by TCRdb to between 2020 and 2021). Regarding the complete study: The collaborator samples originated in the United States, Italy and Spain and spanned the acute and convalescent phases of COVID-19. The samples were drawn from two sources: the first 160 participants of the ongoing ImmuneRACE study, and some 1,300 subjects contributed by 6 global collaborators. HLA class I and class II types, where available, came from metadata supplied by the sample provider rather than from assay-based typing. The repertoires were released in a freely available public database intended as a resource for research on the immune response to SARS-CoV-2. Deeply sampled blood TCRbeta repertoires from subjects exposed to, actively infected with, or recovered from COVID-19 were included in the dataset. Sample metadata almost always included a de-identified subject ID, COVID-19 status, age in years and sex. The prospective study material was composed of cDNA or gDNA derived from T cells, B-cell-depleted T cells, or PBMCs.

TCRbeta CDR3 regions were amplified from genomic DNA by means of the immunoSEQ Assay, a bias-controlled multiplex PCR. The study's processing was this. The number of nucleated cells in each sample was estimated by amplification of reference gene primers within the assay. To quantify the absolute abundance of each unique TCRbeta CDR3 rearrangement, sequence reads were collapsed and filtered. Productive Simpson clonality was computed per sample as the square root of Simpson's diversity index over productive rearrangements. TCRdb stores this immuneACCESS table with in-frame sequences only. Part of the clones is absent; in the studies checked, under half of the shortfall reflects unresolved V genes, and no reason is known for the rest. The V and J calls and clone size are taken from that table; D and trimming were inferred from the DNA. The sample contains about 400,000 clones, about 85% of them found a single time. The ten largest clones take up approximately 2% of the sample.

CDR3 length: 14 amino acids, cysteine to phenylalanine. Only the CDR3 portion is preserved as DNA: 42 bases, with reading frame beginning at the first base. V is cut by 1 base and J by 3 bases, and the space between the germline ends is 10 bases. Looking up the germline V gene yields CDR1 SGHRS and CDR2 YFSETQ. Turning to this clone: Its target antigen remains unknown. Base qualities are not at hand, and no much larger clone is one base apart.

In the prospective study, participants were roughly 18 to 95 years old, resided in about two dozen geographic areas of the United States, and were enrolled through a virtual design. In the prospective study, cohorts were assigned on the basis of participant-reported clinical history obtained from a screening survey and a study questionnaire. Mobile phlebotomists in the prospective study collected whole blood, serum and a nasopharyngeal or oropharyngeal swab from every participant. Additional blood draws and questionnaires over a 2-month period could optionally be provided by prospective study participants. Before DNA extraction, blood samples from the prospective study were shipped at room temperature or frozen. What the study reported, not specific to this receptor: Clinical and demographic metadata were provided uncurated, with the amount varying by source and participant.

Sequencing used PBMCs or T cells enriched from blood (not recorded which). The V and J genes are TRBV5-1 and TRBJ2-5, with the D segment identity uncertain. This receptor was identified in a woman under 30 with acute COVID-19. The bases read TGCGCCAGCAGCTTGATCATAGAGAAAGAGACCCAGTACTTC. Its amino acids are CASSLIIEKETQYF.